This T cell receptor (beta chain) was profiled in a study of shared clonotypes between healthy human individuals. CD45RA+ naive and CD45RA-negative memory subsets were separated from CD4+ cells. The CDR3 has 14 residues. The germline gives CDR1 MNHNY, CDR2 SVGAGI (reference sequence). V lost 2 bases and J 5 bases, leaving 12 bases between the germline ends. Study-level points and caveats: Relative to their counterparts shared across all four donors, non-shared clonotypes exhibited diminished generation probabilities. The diversity represented, both genetic and in exposure history, was limited by few donors.

Researchers divided each subset's genomic DNA evenly across several immunoSEQ plates. The data were produced by immunoSEQ multiplex PCR, yet TCRdb's version contains in-frame clones alone and is incomplete. The sample includes roughly 2,500,000 clones, roughly 93% of them seen just once. On this clone itself: Its matching antigen is unknown.

The sequenced sample consisted of naive CD4+ T cells from PBMCs. The subset: CD45RA+ positively selected. V gene TRBV6-6 combines with J gene TRBJ2-5; D is uncertain. The sequence came from a man between 18 and 35 years old in good health. Some clones in this sample may be carry-over from other donors' samples. CDR3 bases: TGTGCCAGCAGTTACCAGTCGCCTCGGGAGACCCAGTACTTC. Amino acids: CASSYQSPRETQYF.